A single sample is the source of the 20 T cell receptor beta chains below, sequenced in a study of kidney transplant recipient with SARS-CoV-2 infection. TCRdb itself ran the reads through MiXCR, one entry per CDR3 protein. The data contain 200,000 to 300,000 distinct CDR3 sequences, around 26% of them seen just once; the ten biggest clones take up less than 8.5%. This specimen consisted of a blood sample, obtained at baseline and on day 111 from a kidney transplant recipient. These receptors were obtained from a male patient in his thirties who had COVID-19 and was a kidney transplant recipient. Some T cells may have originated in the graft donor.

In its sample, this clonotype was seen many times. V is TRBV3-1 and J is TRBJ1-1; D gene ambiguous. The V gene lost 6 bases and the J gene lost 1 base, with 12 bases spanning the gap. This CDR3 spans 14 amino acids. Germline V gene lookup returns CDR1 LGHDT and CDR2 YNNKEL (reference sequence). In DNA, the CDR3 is TGTGCCAGCAGTCAAAAGACGTGGAACACTGAAGCTTTCTTT. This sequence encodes CASSQKTWNTEAFF.

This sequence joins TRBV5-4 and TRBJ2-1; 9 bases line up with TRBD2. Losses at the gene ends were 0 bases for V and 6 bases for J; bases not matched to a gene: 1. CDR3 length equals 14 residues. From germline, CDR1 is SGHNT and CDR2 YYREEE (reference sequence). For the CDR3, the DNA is TGTGCCAGCAGCTTGGATAGCGGGAGCAATGAGCAGTTCTTC. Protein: CASSLDSGSNEQFF.

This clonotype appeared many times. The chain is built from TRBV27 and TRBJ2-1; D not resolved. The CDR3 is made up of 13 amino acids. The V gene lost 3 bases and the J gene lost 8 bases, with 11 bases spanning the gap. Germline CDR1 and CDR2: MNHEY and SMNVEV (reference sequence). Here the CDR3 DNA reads TGTGCCAGCAGTTTTTCACGGAGTCATGAGCAGTTCTTC. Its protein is CASSFSRSHEQFF.

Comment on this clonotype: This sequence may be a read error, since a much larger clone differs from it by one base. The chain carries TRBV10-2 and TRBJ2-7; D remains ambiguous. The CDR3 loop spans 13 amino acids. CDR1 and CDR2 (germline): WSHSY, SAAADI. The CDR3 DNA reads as TGCGCCAGAAGTGAGTCCTTCTCCTACGAGCAGTACTTC. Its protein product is CARSESFSYEQYF.

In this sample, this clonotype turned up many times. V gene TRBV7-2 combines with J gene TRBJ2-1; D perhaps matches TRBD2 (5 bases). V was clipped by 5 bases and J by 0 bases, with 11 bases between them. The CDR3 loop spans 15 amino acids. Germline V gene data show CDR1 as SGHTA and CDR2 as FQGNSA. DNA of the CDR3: TGTGCCAGCAGCCCGGGGTATGGCTCCTACAATGAGCAGTTCTTC. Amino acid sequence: CASSPGYGSYNEQFF.

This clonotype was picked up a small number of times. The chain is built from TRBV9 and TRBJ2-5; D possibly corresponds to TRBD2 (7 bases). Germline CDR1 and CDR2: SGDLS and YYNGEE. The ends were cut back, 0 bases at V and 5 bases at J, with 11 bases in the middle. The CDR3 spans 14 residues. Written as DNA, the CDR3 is TGTGCCAGCAGCGTAGGGGGGGGCCACGAGACCCAGTACTTC. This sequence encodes CASSVGGGHETQYF.

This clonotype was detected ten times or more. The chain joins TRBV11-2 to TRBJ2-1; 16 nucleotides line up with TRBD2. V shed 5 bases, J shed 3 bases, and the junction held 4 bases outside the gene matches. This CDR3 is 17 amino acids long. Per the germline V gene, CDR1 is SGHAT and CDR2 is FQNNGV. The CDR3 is CASSHGTSGRDYNEQFF. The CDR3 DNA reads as TGTGCCAGCAGCCACGGGACTAGCGGGAGGGACTACAATGAGCAGTTCTTC.

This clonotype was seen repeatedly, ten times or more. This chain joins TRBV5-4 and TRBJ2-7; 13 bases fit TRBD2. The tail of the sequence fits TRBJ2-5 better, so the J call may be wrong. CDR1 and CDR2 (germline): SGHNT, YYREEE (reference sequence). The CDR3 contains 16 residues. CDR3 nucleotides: TGTGCCAGCAGAAAAGCCGGGACTAGCGGGAAAGAGACCCAGTACTTC. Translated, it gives CASRKAGTSGKETQYF.

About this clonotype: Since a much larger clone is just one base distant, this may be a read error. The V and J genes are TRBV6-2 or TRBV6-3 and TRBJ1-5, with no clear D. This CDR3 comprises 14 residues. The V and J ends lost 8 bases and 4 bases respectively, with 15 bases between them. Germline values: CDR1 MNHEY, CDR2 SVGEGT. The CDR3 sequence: CASGRKPPNQPQHF. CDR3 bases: TGTGCCAGCGGCCGAAAACCACCTAATCAGCCCCAGCATTTT.

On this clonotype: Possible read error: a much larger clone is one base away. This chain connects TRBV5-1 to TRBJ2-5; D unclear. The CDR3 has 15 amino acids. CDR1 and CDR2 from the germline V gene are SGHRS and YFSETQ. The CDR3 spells CANSYSFPTEETQYF. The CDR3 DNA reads TGCGCCAACAGCTATTCATTTCCGACGGAAGAGACCCAGTACTTC.

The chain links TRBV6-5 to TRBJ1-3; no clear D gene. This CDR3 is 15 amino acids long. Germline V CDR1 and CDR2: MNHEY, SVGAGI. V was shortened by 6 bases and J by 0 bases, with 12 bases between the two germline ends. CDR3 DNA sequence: TGTGCCAGCAGACAGATATTCACCTCTGGAAACACCATATATTTT. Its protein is CASRQIFTSGNTIYF.

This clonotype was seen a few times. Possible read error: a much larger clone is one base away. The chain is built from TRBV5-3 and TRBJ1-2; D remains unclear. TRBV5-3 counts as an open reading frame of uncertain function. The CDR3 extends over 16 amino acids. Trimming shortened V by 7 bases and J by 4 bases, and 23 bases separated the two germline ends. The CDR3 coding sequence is TGTGCCAGATTGCAAATAGTGGTGAGAAAGACCTATGGCTACACCTTC. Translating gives CARLQIVVRKTYGYTF.

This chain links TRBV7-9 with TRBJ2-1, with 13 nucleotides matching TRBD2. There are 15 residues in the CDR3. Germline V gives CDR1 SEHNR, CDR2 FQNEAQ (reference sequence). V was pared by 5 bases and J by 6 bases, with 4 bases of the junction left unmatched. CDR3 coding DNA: TGTGCCAGCAGCACCCGACTAGCGGGGGGCAATGAGCAGTTCTTC. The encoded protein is CASSTRLAGGNEQFF. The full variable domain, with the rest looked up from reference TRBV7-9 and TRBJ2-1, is DTGVSQNPRHKITKRGQNVTFRCDPISEHNRLYWYRQTLGQGPEFLTYFQNEAQLEKSRLLSDRFSAERPKGSFSTLEIQRTEQGDSAMYLCASSTRLAGGNEQFFGPGTRLTVL.

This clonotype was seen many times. For the CDR3, the DNA is TGTGCCAGCAGCCCCACCCATTCCTACGAGCAGTACTTC. Translation gives CASSPTHSYEQYF. The V call is TRBV7-6, the J call TRBJ2-7; D ambiguous. Germline V gene data show CDR1 as SGHVS and CDR2 as FNYEAQ. V was clipped by 5 bases and J by 1 base, with 9 bases between them. The CDR3 loop spans 13 amino acids. The variable domain in full, completed from reference TRBV7-6 and TRBJ2-7, reads GAGVSQSPRYKVTKRGQDVALRCDPISGHVSLYWYRQALGQGPEFLTYFNYEAQQDKSGLPNDRFSAERPEGSISTLTIQRTEQRDSAMYRCASSPTHSYEQYFGPGTRLTVT.

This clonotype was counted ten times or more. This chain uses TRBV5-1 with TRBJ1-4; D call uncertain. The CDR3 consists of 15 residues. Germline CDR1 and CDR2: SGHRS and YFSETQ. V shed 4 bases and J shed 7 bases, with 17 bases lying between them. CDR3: CASSADVGRGEKLFF. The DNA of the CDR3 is TGCGCCAGCAGCGCTGACGTGGGAAGAGGTGAAAAACTGTTTTTT.

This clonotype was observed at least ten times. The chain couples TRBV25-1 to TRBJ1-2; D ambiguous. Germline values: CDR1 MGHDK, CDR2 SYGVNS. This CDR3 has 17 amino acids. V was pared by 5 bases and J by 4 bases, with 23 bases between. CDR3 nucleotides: TGTGCCAGCAGTTACAACGTAGAACTGGGAAAGACCTATGGCTACACCTTC. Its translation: CASSYNVELGKTYGYTF.

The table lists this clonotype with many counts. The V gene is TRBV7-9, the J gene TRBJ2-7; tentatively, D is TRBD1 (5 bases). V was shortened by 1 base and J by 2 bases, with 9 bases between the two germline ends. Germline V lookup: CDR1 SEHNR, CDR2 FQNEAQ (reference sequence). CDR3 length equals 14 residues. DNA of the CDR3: TGTGCCAGCAGCTTAGTAGGGGCCGCCTACGAGCAGTACTTC. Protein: CASSLVGAAYEQYF.

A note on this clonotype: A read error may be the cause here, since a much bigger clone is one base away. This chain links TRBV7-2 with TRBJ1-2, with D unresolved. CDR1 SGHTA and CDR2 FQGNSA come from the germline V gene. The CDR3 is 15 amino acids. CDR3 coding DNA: TGTGCCAACAGCTTAGAAAGATACGCAGGCTATGGCTACACCTTC. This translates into CANSLERYAGYGYTF.

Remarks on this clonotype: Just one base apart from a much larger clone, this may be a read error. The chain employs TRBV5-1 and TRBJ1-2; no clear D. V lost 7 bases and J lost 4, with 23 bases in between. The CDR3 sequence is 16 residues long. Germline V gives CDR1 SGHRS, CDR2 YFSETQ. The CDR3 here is CASGYLSVRKTYGYTF. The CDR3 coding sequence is TGCGCCAGCGGTTATCTATCGGTTCGAAAGACCTATGGCTACACCTTC.

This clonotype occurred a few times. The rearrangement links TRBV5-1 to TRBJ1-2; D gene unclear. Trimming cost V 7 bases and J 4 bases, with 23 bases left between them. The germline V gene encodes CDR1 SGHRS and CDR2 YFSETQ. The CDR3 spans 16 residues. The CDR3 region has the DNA TGCGCCAGCGTGATAGTATCGGTTCGAAAGACCTATGGCTACACCTTC. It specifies CASVIVSVRKTYGYTF.